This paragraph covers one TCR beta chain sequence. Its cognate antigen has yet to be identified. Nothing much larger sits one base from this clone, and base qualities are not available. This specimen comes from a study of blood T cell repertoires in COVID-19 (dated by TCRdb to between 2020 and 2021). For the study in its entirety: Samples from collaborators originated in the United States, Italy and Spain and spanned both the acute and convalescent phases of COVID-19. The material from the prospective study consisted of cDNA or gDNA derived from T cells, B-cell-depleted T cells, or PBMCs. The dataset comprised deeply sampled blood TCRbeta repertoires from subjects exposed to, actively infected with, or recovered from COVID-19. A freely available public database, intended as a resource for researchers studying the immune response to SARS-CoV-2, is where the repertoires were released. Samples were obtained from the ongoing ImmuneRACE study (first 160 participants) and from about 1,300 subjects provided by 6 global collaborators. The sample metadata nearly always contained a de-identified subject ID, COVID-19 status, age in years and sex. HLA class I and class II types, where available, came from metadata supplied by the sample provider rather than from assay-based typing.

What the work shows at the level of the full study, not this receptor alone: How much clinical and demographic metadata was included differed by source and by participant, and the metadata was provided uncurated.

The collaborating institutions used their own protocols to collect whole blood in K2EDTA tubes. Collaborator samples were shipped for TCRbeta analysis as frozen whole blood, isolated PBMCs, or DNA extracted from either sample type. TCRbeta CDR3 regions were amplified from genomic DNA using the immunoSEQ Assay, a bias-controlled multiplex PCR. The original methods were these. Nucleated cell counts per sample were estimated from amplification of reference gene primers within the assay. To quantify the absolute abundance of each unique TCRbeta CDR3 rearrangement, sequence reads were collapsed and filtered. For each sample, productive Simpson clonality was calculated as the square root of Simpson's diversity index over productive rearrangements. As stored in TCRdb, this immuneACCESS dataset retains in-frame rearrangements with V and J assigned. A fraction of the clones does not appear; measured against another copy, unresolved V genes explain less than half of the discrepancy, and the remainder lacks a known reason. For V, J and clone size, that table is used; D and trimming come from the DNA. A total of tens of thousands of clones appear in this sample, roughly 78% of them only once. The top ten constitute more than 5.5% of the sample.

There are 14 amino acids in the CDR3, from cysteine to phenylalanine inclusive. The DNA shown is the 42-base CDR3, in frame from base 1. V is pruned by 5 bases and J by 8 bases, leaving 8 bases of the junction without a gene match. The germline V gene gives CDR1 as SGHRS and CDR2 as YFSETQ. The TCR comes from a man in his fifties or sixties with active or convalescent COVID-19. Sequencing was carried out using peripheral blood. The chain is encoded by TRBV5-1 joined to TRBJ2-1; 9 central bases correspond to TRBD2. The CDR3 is CASSSSGLAYEQFF. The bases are TGCGCCAGCAGTTCATCGGGACTAGCATATGAGCAGTTCTTC.